The rows below give T cell receptor beta chains drawn from one sample of a study of T cell repertoires in cytomegalovirus infection. Which antigens these TCRs recognize remains unknown. TCRdb called the reads again in MiXCR, with one record for every CDR3 protein. The table includes some 350,000 distinct CDR3 sequences, approximately 35% detected once. This specimen consisted of cultured PBMCs, obtained from culture after CMV antigen stimulation. Receptors originate from a human donor in good health (CMV status not recorded). Some clones in this sample may be carry-over from other donors' samples. CDR3s include the opening cysteine and the closing phenylalanine or tryptophan. The D gene is left open where the match is weak. The size field is filled for only some rows; it gives once, few, many or a size class.

j_gene,abundance,d_gene,v_gene,CDR3aa,CDR3nt
TRBJ2-3,NA,NA,TRBV6-2/TRBV6-3,CASQTGDTQYF,TGTGCCAGCCAAACCGGGGATACGCAGTATTTT
TRBJ2-1,few,TRBD1,TRBV24-1,CATSDLMKDRGTNEQFF,TGTGCCACCAGTGATTTAATGAAGGACAGGGGCACAAATGAGCAGTTCTTC
TRBJ2-7,few,TRBD1,TRBV6-2/TRBV6-3,CASRSRPTGWYEQYF,TGTGCCAGCAGAAGCCGTCCGACAGGGTGGTACGAGCAGTACTTC
TRBJ1-2,NA,TRBD1,TRBV3-1,CASSPGGTGTGTHFAYGYTF,TGTGCCAGCAGCCCAGGAGGTACGGGGACAGGGACCCACTTCGCCTATGGCTACACCTTC
TRBJ2-7,NA,NA,TRBV29-1,CSVRGLEKGEQYF,TGCAGCGTAAGGGGACTGGAGAAAGGGGAGCAGTACTTC
TRBJ1-2,NA,NA,TRBV11-2,CASSGTHYGYTF,TGTGCCAGCAGCGGAACCCACTATGGCTACACCTTC
TRBJ2-3,NA,NA,TRBV24-1,CATSDPGPPRDTQYF,TGTGCCACCAGTGACCCGGGACCGCCGAGGGATACGCAGTATTTT
TRBJ2-1,NA,NA,TRBV3-1,CASSQESDNEQFF,TGTGCCAGCAGCCAAGAGAGCGACAATGAGCAGTTCTTC
TRBJ2-1,NA,NA,TRBV5-1,CASSNLDRSRYNEQFF,TGCGCCAGCAGCAACCTAGACAGGTCGCGTTACAATGAGCAGTTCTTC
TRBJ2-5,NA,TRBD1,TRBV19,CASSIVTGEETQYF,TGTGCCAGTAGTATAGTAACAGGGGAAGAGACCCAGTACTTC
TRBJ1-5,few,NA,TRBV19,CASSTPPQGRRNQPQHF,TGTGCCAGTAGTACCCCCCCACAGGGCCGGCGTAATCAGCCCCAGCATTTT
TRBJ2-1,few,TRBD2,TRBV7-2,CASSLVAGREGAEFF,TGTGCCAGCAGCTTGGTGGCAGGGCGGGAGGGCGCTGAGTTCTTC
TRBJ2-3,NA,TRBD1,TRBV12-3/TRBV12-4,CASSFLGTGDTQYF,TGTGCCAGCAGTTTCCTCGGGACAGGAGATACGCAGTATTTT
TRBJ2-1,NA,TRBD1,TRBV7-9,CASNLVTGGLYNEQFF,TGTGCCAGCAACCTAGTCACAGGGGGCCTATACAATGAGCAGTTCTTC
TRBJ2-5,NA,NA,TRBV7-2,CASSLAGGTGVQETQYF,TGTGCCAGCAGCTTAGCAGGTGGAACGGGAGTTCAAGAGACCCAGTACTTC
TRBJ2-3,NA,NA,TRBV7-9,CASSLFDLRSYTPDTQYF,TGTGCCAGCAGCTTATTCGATTTGAGGAGTTACACGCCAGATACGCAGTATTTT
TRBJ2-4,many,NA,TRBV7-2,CASSPNGAAIAKNIQYF,TGTGCCAGCAGCCCGAATGGGGCCGCCATAGCCAAAAACATTCAGTACTTC
TRBJ1-3,NA,NA,TRBV4-1,CASSLKDWRDSYSQAGNTIYF,TGCGCCAGCAGCCTAAAAGATTGGCGGGACTCGTACTCCCAGGCTGGAAACACCATATATTTT
TRBJ2-1,few,TRBD2,TRBV20-1,CSARGLAERNEQFF,TGCAGTGCTAGAGGACTAGCGGAAAGAAATGAGCAGTTCTTC
TRBJ2-5,NA,NA,TRBV11-2,CASSKAGTILQETQYF,TGTGCCAGCAGCAAAGCGGGGACAATCCTCCAAGAGACCCAGTACTTC
TRBJ2-1,few,TRBD2,TRBV19,CASSIAGAGADNEQFF,TGTGCCAGTAGTATAGCGGGAGCGGGAGCCGATAATGAGCAGTTCTTC